Listed here are 19 T cell receptor beta chains from one sample, sequenced in a study of CD8 T cells in Susac syndrome (dated by TCRdb to the late 2010s). The library was built by means of the immunoSEQ multiplex PCR assay. RNA was extracted using the RNeasy kit, and about 0.5 to 1 microgram was reverse transcribed with random hexamers. TCRdb took the public reads, trimmed them with fastp at Q25, ran MiXCR for clone calling and kept in-frame beta chains. Each CDR3 protein gets just one entry, which takes the most common genes and DNA from the rows behind it. The sample table lists about 130,000 distinct CDR3 sequences, around nine tenths of them with a count of one. The ten largest clonotypes hold around 0.25% of the sample. The sequencing sample was made of CD8+ T cells from PBMCs. The origin of the receptors is a human donor with multiple sclerosis.

The chain joins TRBV30 to TRBJ1-4; 7 bases match TRBD1. Germline values: CDR1 GTSNPN, CDR2 SVGIG (reference sequence). V shed 4 bases and J 3 bases; nucleotides not matched to a gene: 5. The CDR3 loop spans 14 amino acids. The CDR3: CAWNRGTANEKLFF. CDR3 nucleotide sequence: TGTGCCTGGAACCGCGGGACAGCTAATGAAAAACTGTTTTTT.

The chain has TRBV9 and TRBJ1-3; the D is unclear. The germline gives CDR1 SGDLS, CDR2 YYNGEE. The length of the CDR3 is 14 residues. The germline V and J ends were trimmed by 3 bases and 3 bases, with 10 bases remaining between them. The CDR3 protein is CASSDGLLGNTIYF. CDR3 nucleotides: TGTGCCAGCAGCGACGGACTACTTGGAAACACCATATATTTT.

This CDR3 is CATSYDREEGEQYF. The CDR3 DNA sequence: TGTGCCACCAGTTATGACAGGGAGGAAGGCGAGCAGTACTTC. The chain recombines TRBV15 with TRBJ2-7, with a weak D call TRBD1 (7 bases). This CDR3 has 14 residues. Looked up from germline, CDR1 is LNHNV and CDR2 is YYDKDF (reference sequence). Between the trimmed V and J ends, which lost 6 bases and 6 bases, there was a span of 18 bases.

CDR3 protein: CASSQMFANYGYTF. Written as DNA, the CDR3 is TGCGCCAGCAGCCAAATGTTCGCGAACTATGGCTACACCTTC. V usage is TRBV4-1 and J usage is TRBJ1-2; D unclear. This CDR3 comprises 14 residues. The germline CDR1 and CDR2 sequences are MGHRA and YSYEKL. Trimming pared 2 bases from V and 2 bases from J, leaving 9 bases between.

The chain carries TRBV4-1 and TRBJ2-7, with TRBD2 matching 8 bases. This CDR3 contains 15 residues. The junction had 9 bases not matched to a gene; V was cut back by 5 bases and J by 3 bases. The germline CDR1 and CDR2 sequences are MGHRA and YSYEKL. CDR3 coding DNA: TGCGCCAGCAGCGAAAGCGGGGGACTTGACTACGAGCAGTACTTC. It translates to CASSESGGLDYEQYF.

The chain has TRBV5-5 and TRBJ2-1; the match to TRBD2 covers 7 bases. This CDR3 has 15 amino acids. The germline gives CDR1 SGHKS, CDR2 YYEKEE (reference sequence). V shed 2 bases, J shed 8 bases, and the junction held 10 bases outside the gene matches. The CDR3 sequence: CASSFLRGSLDEQFF. The CDR3 DNA reads TGTGCCAGCAGCTTCTTACGCGGGAGTTTGGATGAGCAGTTCTTC.

The J gene is TRBJ2-7, the V gene TRBV20-1, with D possibly being TRBD2 (5 bases). The CDR3 totals 13 residues. The germline V gene encodes CDR1 DFQATT and CDR2 SNEGSKA (reference sequence). The ends were cut back, 1 base at V and 7 bases at J, with 14 bases in the middle. The CDR3 loop is CSARGRLGREQYF. In DNA form, the CDR3 reads TGCAGTGCTAGAGGGAGGCTGGGTCGTGAGCAGTACTTC.

The chain employs TRBV19 and TRBJ2-2, with 7 bases fitting TRBD1. The CDR3 sequence is 13 residues long. Germline V gene sequence: CDR1 LNHDA, CDR2 SQIVND (reference sequence). After removal of 5 bases from V and 8 bases from J, the junction contained 5 bases not matched to a gene. The CDR3 DNA reads TGTGCCAGTAGTGGACAGGATACTGGGGAGCTGTTTTTT. Its protein product is CASSGQDTGELFF.

The chain joins TRBV29-1 to TRBJ2-7; 8 bases line up with TRBD2. J gave up 1 base and V 7 bases, and 6 bases lay outside the gene matches. CDR1 is SQVTM and CDR2 is ANQGSEA in the germline V gene. CDR3 length equals 13 residues. The CDR3 sequence: CSAYSGVSYEQYF. The CDR3 coding sequence is TGCAGCGCCTATAGCGGGGTTTCCTACGAGCAGTACTTC.

The chain couples TRBV13 to TRBJ1-1; 8 nucleotides line up with TRBD1. The CDR3 is 14 amino acids. V shed 5 bases, J shed 6 bases, and the junction held 8 bases outside the gene matches. Looked up from germline, CDR1 is PRHDT and CDR2 is FYEKMQ (reference sequence). The CDR3 is CASSPDRAGAEAFF. For the CDR3, the DNA is TGTGCCAGCAGCCCGGACAGGGCAGGGGCTGAAGCTTTCTTT.

The chain combines TRBV5-1 with TRBJ2-1; unclear D gene. Trimming pared 6 bases from V and 6 bases from J, leaving 16 bases between. Germline CDR1 and CDR2: SGHRS and YFSETQ. This CDR3 contains 14 residues. In nucleotides, the CDR3 is TGCGCCAGCACGCGGTCCGCTACCTTCAATGAGCAGTTCTTC. As protein: CASTRSATFNEQFF.

The chain combines TRBV4-3 with TRBJ2-3; 13 nucleotides line up with TRBD2. The length of the CDR3 is 19 residues. Germline loops: CDR1 LGHNA, CDR2 YSLEER. The junction had 9 bases not matched to a gene; V was cut back by 1 base and J by 2 bases. The CDR3 is CASSQVSGTSGTSTDTQYF. The CDR3 DNA reads TGCGCCAGCAGCCAAGTATCCGGGACTAGCGGGACTTCCACAGATACGCAGTATTTT.

The rearrangement uses TRBV2 and TRBJ2-5; 7 nucleotides match TRBD1. The V gene end was trimmed by 4 bases and the J gene end by 7 bases; junction bases not matched to a gene: 12. The germline CDR1 and CDR2 sequences are SNHLY and FYNNEI. The CDR3 totals 15 residues. CDR3 DNA: TGTGCCAGCAGTGTCAAGGGGGCTGTCCAGGGGACCCAGTACTTC. Encoded protein: CASSVKGAVQGTQYF.

The J gene is TRBJ1-1, the V gene TRBV5-1, with TRBD1 as a possible D gene (6 bases). Trimming cost V 3 bases and J 8 bases, with 17 bases left between them. CDR3 size: 14 residues. From germline, CDR1 is SGHRS and CDR2 YFSETQ. The CDR3 loop is CASSWTTGSGEAFF. The DNA for the CDR3 is TGCGCCAGCAGCTGGACTACAGGGTCTGGGGAAGCTTTCTTT.

Only one count was recorded for this clonotype. The genes are TRBV12-3 or TRBV12-4 and TRBJ1-1; D is unclear. The CDR3 runs 14 residues. V lost 5 bases to trimming and J lost 1 base, with 11 bases between them. CDR3 coding DNA: TGTGCCAGCAGTGCGGCGTTTGGGAACACTGAAGCTTTCTTT. Amino acid sequence: CASSAAFGNTEAFF.

In DNA form, the CDR3 reads TGTGCCGGGCGGAATTCCGACAGTTACGAGCAGTACTTC. This gives the protein CAGRNSDSYEQYF. V gene TRBV5-6 combines with J gene TRBJ2-7; D may be TRBD1 (5 bases). The germline CDR1 and CDR2 sequences are SGHDT and YYEEEE. The CDR3 loop spans 13 amino acids. Trimming cost V 10 bases and J 4 bases, with 18 bases left between them. The full variable domain, rest sourced from reference TRBV5-6 and TRBJ2-7, is DAGVTQSPTHLIKTRGQQVTLRCSPKSGHDTVSWYQQALGQGPQFIFQYYEEEERQRGNFPDRFSGHQFPNYSSELNVNALLLGDSALYLCAGRNSDSYEQYFGPGTRLTVT.

The CDR3 region has the DNA TGTGCCAGCAGCCCCCCAATCCACAGAATAGAGGCAGATACGCAGTATTTT. Amino acids: CASSPPIHRIEADTQYF. V usage is TRBV3-1 and J usage is TRBJ2-3; D ambiguous. The length of the CDR3 is 17 residues. With 4 bases removed from V and 4 bases from J, the gap between germline ends came to 21 bases. Per the germline V gene, CDR1 is LGHDT and CDR2 is YNNKEL (reference sequence).

J is TRBJ2-6 and V is TRBV27; D is unclear. This CDR3 is built from 14 residues. V lost 5 bases and J lost 0, with 5 bases in between. Germline lookup yields CDR1 MNHEY and CDR2 SMNVEV (reference sequence). The CDR3 DNA sequence: TGTGCCAGCAGTCAAGTCTCTGGGGCCAACGTCCTGACTTTC. The encoded protein is CASSQVSGANVLTF.

The chain links TRBV6-5 to TRBJ1-3; D is ambiguous. This CDR3 region has 13 residues. The germline CDR1 and CDR2 sequences are MNHEY and SVGAGI. Trimming took 4 bases from V and 2 from J, leaving 6 bases between them. CDR3 in amino acids: CASSSNTGNTIYF. The CDR3 DNA is TGTGCCAGCAGTTCGAATACTGGAAACACCATATATTTT.